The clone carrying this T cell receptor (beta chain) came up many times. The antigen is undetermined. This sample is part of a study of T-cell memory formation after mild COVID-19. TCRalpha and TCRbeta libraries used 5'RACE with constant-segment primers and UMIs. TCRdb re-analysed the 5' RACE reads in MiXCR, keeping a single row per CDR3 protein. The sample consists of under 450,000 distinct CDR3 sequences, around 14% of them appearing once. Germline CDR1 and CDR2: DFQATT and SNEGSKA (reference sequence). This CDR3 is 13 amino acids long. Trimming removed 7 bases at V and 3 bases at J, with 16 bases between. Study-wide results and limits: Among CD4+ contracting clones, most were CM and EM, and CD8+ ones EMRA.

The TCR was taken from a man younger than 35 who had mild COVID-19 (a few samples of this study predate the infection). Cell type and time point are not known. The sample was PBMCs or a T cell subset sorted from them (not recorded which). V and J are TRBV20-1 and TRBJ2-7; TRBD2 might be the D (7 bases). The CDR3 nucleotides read TGCAGTGTTGTCGGGGGGCTTGACTACGAGCAGTACTTC. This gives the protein CSVVGGLDYEQYF.